These 29 T cell receptor beta chains share one sample of origin, sequenced in a study of cytomegalovirus exposure and HLA in healthy donors. 13 Jbeta primers and 60 Vbeta primers were used for the PCR. The data were produced by immunoSEQ multiplex PCR, yet TCRdb's version contains in-frame clones alone and is incomplete. The table records over 150,000 clones, 68% of them present only once. Sequenced input: PBMCs. The receptors come from a woman between 35 and 50 years old in good health and CMV-seropositive.

This clone was observed a few times. At one end the junction does not follow the germline gene, possibly because of a read error. The chain uses TRBV28 and TRBJ1-2, with D maybe TRBD1 (6 bases). This CDR3 has 14 residues. Germline CDR1 reads MDHEN; CDR2 reads SYDVKM. The CDR3 DNA sequence: TGTGCCAGCAGTTTCGGGGGGCTCGCCTATGGCTACCCCTTC. It translates to CASSFGGLAYGYPF.

This clone occurred a few times. The rearrangement links TRBV28 to TRBJ2-2, with TRBD1 identical over 10 bases. This CDR3 comprises 14 residues. The junction had 6 bases not matched to a gene; V was cut back by 8 bases and J by 6 bases. Germline V gene data show CDR1 as MDHEN and CDR2 as SYDVKM. The CDR3 loop is CASSDRGQPGELFF. CDR3 in DNA: TGTGCCAGCTCAGACAGGGGGCAGCCCGGGGAGCTGTTTTTT.

In its sample, this clone was seen a few times. The chain recombines TRBV4-3 with TRBJ2-1, with 8 nucleotides matching TRBD2. Trimming took 4 bases from V and 8 from J; bases not matched to a gene: 4. The CDR3 spans 13 residues. CDR1 and CDR2 from the germline V gene are LGHNA and YSLEER. In DNA form, the CDR3 reads TGCGCCAGCAGCCCCCCGGGGGGGGATGAGCAGTTCTTC. Translation gives CASSPPGGDEQFF.

The chain recombines TRBV11-2 with TRBJ2-5; TRBD1 is a possible D gene (5 bases). TRBJ2-7 matches the DNA end more closely, so the J call is doubtful. CDR3 length: 13 residues. Germline lookup yields CDR1 SGHAT and CDR2 FQNNGV. The CDR3 loop reads CASSLDRGDEQYF. The CDR3, as DNA: TGTGCCAGCAGCTTAGATAGGGGCGACGAGCAGTACTTC.

This clone has only a few counts. V is TRBV5-4 and J is TRBJ2-1; no reliable D call. The CDR3 consists of 11 residues. V was shortened by 3 bases and J by 5 bases, with 3 bases between the two germline ends. Germline V lookup: CDR1 SGHNT, CDR2 YYREEE (reference sequence). The DNA for the CDR3 is TGTGCCAGCAGCTATAACAATGAGCAGTTCTTC. Its translation is CASSYNNEQFF.

The V gene is TRBV13, the J gene TRBJ1-2; TRBD1 agrees at 7 bases. The CDR3 covers 13 residues. Trimming at V came to 2 bases and at J to 4 bases, leaving 1 base not matched to a gene. Germline CDR1 reads PRHDT; CDR2 reads FYEKMQ (reference sequence). Here the CDR3 reads CASSLQGVYGYTF. In DNA form, the CDR3 reads TGTGCCAGCAGCTTACAGGGGGTCTATGGCTACACCTTC. Using reference TRBV13 and TRBJ1-2 for the parts outside the CDR3, the full variable domain is AAGVIQSPRHLIKEKRETATLKCYPIPRHDTVYWYQQGPGQDPQFLISFYEKMQSDKGSIPDRFSAQQFSDYHSELNMSSLELGDSALYFCASSLQGVYGYTFGSGTRLTVV.

This rearrangement joins TRBV28 to TRBJ2-3, with TRBD1 identical over 8 bases. Trimming at V came to 6 bases and at J to 4 bases, leaving 6 bases not matched to a gene. The germline V gene encodes CDR1 MDHEN and CDR2 SYDVKM. CDR3 size: 14 residues. This chain's CDR3 is CASRTGGPPDTQYF. CDR3 nucleotides: TGTGCCAGCAGAACAGGGGGGCCCCCAGATACGCAGTATTTT.

Note on this clone: One end of the junction fails to match germline, which may point to a read error. This chain connects TRBV27 to TRBJ1-5; the D gene is possibly TRBD1 (5 bases). The germline V gene has CDR1 MNHEY and CDR2 SMNVEV (reference sequence). The CDR3 contains 13 residues. CDR3 loop: CASSFSGGRPQNF. The CDR3 DNA sequence: TGTGCCAGCAGTTTCTCCGGGGGAAGGCCCCAGAATTTT.

The chain carries TRBV19 and TRBJ2-3; TRBD2 might be the D (6 bases). V lost 6 bases and J 0 bases, leaving 16 bases between the germline ends. Germline V gives CDR1 LNHDA, CDR2 SQIVND (reference sequence). CDR3 size: 16 residues. CDR3 DNA: TGTGCCAGTAGCCTACTGCCGGGGGTTAGCACAGATACGCAGTATTTT. This translates into CASSLLPGVSTDTQYF.

The V and J genes are TRBV7-9 and TRBJ2-7; weak D call: TRBD1 (5 bases). Germline V gene data show CDR1 as SEHNR and CDR2 as FQNEAQ (reference sequence). The V end was cut by 1 base, the J end by 5 bases, with 24 bases between. The CDR3 spans 18 residues. CDR3 sequence (DNA): TGTGCCAGCAGCTTAGTAATTCTCTCGGCAGGGAAGGAGAACGAGCAGTACTTC. This codes for CASSLVILSAGKENEQYF.

The CDR3 DNA sequence: TGTGCCAGCAGTGAAGGCCTAGCGGGAGGGTTTGAGACCCAGTACTTC. Amino acid sequence: CASSEGLAGGFETQYF. The chain couples TRBV2 to TRBJ2-5; the match to TRBD2 covers 12 bases. Losses at the gene ends were 1 base for V and 5 bases for J; bases not matched to a gene: 5. CDR1 SNHLY and CDR2 FYNNEI come from the germline V gene. The CDR3 has 16 amino acids.

This clone has just a few counts. V and J are TRBV11-3 and TRBJ2-7; 11 positions match TRBD2. The CDR3 is 13 residues long. V dropped 5 bases and J dropped 7; count of bases not matched to a gene: 4. The V gene's germline CDR1 is SGHNT and CDR2 YENEEA. The CDR3 nucleotides are TGTGCCAGCAGCAAGTCTAGCGGGGGGGAGCAGTACTTC. It encodes CASSKSSGGEQYF.

V and J are TRBV15 and TRBJ2-1; 9 bases map to TRBD1. The CDR3 is made up of 15 amino acids. Germline V gives CDR1 LNHNV, CDR2 YYDKDF (reference sequence). J was trimmed by 2 bases and V by 5 bases; bases with no gene match: 4. CDR3 sequence (DNA): TGTGCCACCAGCTATCGGGACAGGGCCTACAATGAGCAGTTCTTC. Its translation: CATSYRDRAYNEQFF.

This clone was counted once. V usage is TRBV7-9 and J usage is TRBJ2-1; 9 positions match TRBD2. The germline V gene encodes CDR1 SEHNR and CDR2 FQNEAQ (reference sequence). After removal of 1 base from V and 8 bases from J, the junction contained 3 bases not matched to a gene. This CDR3 comprises 14 residues. CDR3 sequence: CASSLGGLADEQFF. CDR3 sequence (DNA): TGTGCCAGCAGCTTAGGGGGACTAGCCGATGAGCAGTTCTTC.

The chain employs TRBV7-9 and TRBJ2-1, with 9 positions matching TRBD2. Per the germline V gene, CDR1 is SEHNR and CDR2 is FQNEAQ (reference sequence). The CDR3 is 15 residues long. With V trimmed by 2 bases and J by 5 bases, 4 bases remained unmatched. CDR3 in DNA: TGTGCCAGCAGCTTAAGCGGGAGGCTAGACAATGAGCAGTTCTTC. Its protein product is CASSLSGRLDNEQFF.

The rearrangement links TRBV7-2 to TRBJ2-3; 9 bases are shared with TRBD2. CDR3 length: 18 residues. V dropped 3 bases and J dropped 3; count of bases not matched to a gene: 13. The V gene's germline CDR1 is SGHTA and CDR2 FQGNSA. The CDR3 sequence: CASSFNRLAGLLTDTQYF. CDR3 DNA sequence: TGTGCCAGCAGCTTTAATCGGCTAGCGGGATTGTTGACAGATACGCAGTATTTT.

J is TRBJ1-1 and V is TRBV5-1; the D is unclear. Germline V gene lookup returns CDR1 SGHRS and CDR2 YFSETQ. Trimming took off 5 bases at V and 4 bases at J, with 12 bases between the two ends. CDR3 length equals 13 residues. The CDR3 DNA reads as TGCGCCAGCAGTTCCAACCAGATCACTGAAGCTTTCTTT. It encodes CASSSNQITEAFF.

The genes are TRBV2 and TRBJ2-7, with 7 bases matching TRBD1. The CDR3 has 14 amino acids. Looked up from germline, CDR1 is SNHLY and CDR2 is FYNNEI. The ends lost 5 bases at V and 6 bases at J; junction bases unmatched: 10. CDR3: CASSSQGRWVEQYF. The CDR3 bases are TGTGCCAGCAGTTCACAGGGGAGATGGGTCGAGCAGTACTTC. The whole variable domain, filled in from reference TRBV2 and TRBJ2-7, reads EPEVTQTPSHQVTQMGQEVILRCVPISNHLYFYWYRQILGQKVEFLVSFYNNEISEKSEIFDDQFSVERPDGSNFTLKIRSTKLEDSAMYFCASSSQGRWVEQYFGPGTRLTVT.

The rearrangement uses TRBV6-1 and TRBJ1-4, with a tentative D call TRBD1 (5 bases). The V and J ends lost 6 bases and 7 bases respectively, with 15 bases between them. Germline V gives CDR1 MNHNS, CDR2 SASEGT. CDR3 length: 14 residues. CDR3 protein: CASSPGWPTEKLFF. The CDR3 DNA sequence: TGTGCCAGCAGCCCAGGGTGGCCCACTGAAAAACTGTTTTTT.

V gene TRBV7-2 combines with J gene TRBJ2-7; 9 nucleotides line up with TRBD2. CDR1 and CDR2 from the germline V gene are SGHTA and FQGNSA. The CDR3 is made up of 15 amino acids. J lost 1 base, V lost 5 bases, and 6 bases had no gene match. The DNA of the CDR3 is TGTGCCAGCAGCCGTAGCGGGGGACTTTCCTACGAGCAGTACTTC. Protein product: CASSRSGGLSYEQYF.

The chain links TRBV5-6 to TRBJ1-1; D is uncertain. Germline CDR1 SGHDT, CDR2 YYEEEE. V shed 2 bases and J shed 2 bases, with 7 bases lying between them. The CDR3 extends over 13 amino acids. This chain's CDR3 is CASSLYRNTEAFF. The DNA for the CDR3 is TGTGCCAGCAGCTTATACAGAAACACTGAAGCTTTCTTT.

This clone was seen more than once but under ten times. The chain combines TRBV7-9 with TRBJ2-3; the D is unclear. V lost 1 base to trimming and J lost 6 bases, with 8 bases between them. Germline assignment: CDR1 SEHNR and CDR2 FQNEAQ (reference sequence). This CDR3 has 13 amino acids. The CDR3 is CASSLERGDTQYF. The CDR3 DNA reads TGTGCCAGCAGCTTAGAGCGTGGTGATACGCAGTATTTT. Complete variable domain (other parts from reference TRBV7-9 and TRBJ2-3): DTGVSQNPRHKITKRGQNVTFRCDPISEHNRLYWYRQTLGQGPEFLTYFQNEAQLEKSRLLSDRFSAERPKGSFSTLEIQRTEQGDSAMYLCASSLERGDTQYFGPGTRLTVL.

This chain connects TRBV27 to TRBJ1-5; no clear D gene. In germline, CDR1 is MNHEY, CDR2 SMNVEV (reference sequence). V lost 5 bases to trimming and J lost 5 bases, with 10 bases between them. This CDR3 spans 13 amino acids. CDR3 coding DNA: TGTGCCAGCAGTGGGCTCTGGGATCAGCCCCAGCATTTT. Its protein is CASSGLWDQPQHF.

The chain couples TRBV18 to TRBJ2-1; 8 nucleotides align to TRBD1. This CDR3 comprises 15 residues. Germline CDR1 KGHSH, CDR2 LQKENI. The J segment lost 3 bases and the V segment lost 2 bases, leaving 3 bases of the junction unmatched. CDR3 nucleotides: TGTGCCAGCTCACCAGTAGGACAGGGCTACAATGAGCAGTTCTTC. This encodes CASSPVGQGYNEQFF. The variable domain in full, with the rest retrieved from reference TRBV18 and TRBJ2-1, is NAGVMQNPRHLVRRRGQEARLRCSPMKGHSHVYWYRQLPEEGLKFMVYLQKENIIDESGMPKERFSAEFPKEGPSILRIQQVVRGDSAAYFCASSPVGQGYNEQFFGPGTRLTVL.

This clone occurred a few times. This chain joins TRBV28 and TRBJ2-3; 7 bases map to TRBD2. The CDR3 loop spans 16 amino acids. Unmatched junction bases numbered 16, after V lost 7 bases and J lost 6 bases. The germline gives CDR1 MDHEN, CDR2 SYDVKM. The CDR3 bases are TGTGCCAGCAAACTATCCCTCTACCGACTAGCCGATACGCAGTATTTT. As protein: CASKLSLYRLADTQYF.

The chain combines TRBV19 with TRBJ1-4, with D perhaps matching TRBD1 (5 bases). There are 15 residues in the CDR3. Trimming cost V 7 bases and J 0 bases, with 12 bases left between them. Per the germline V gene, CDR1 is LNHDA and CDR2 is SQIVND (reference sequence). DNA of the CDR3: TGTGCCAGTACCCAGGGTGCAGCAACTAATGAAAAACTGTTTTTT. Translating gives CASTQGAATNEKLFF.

As to this clone: Mismatch with germline at one junction end may stem from a read error. The chain couples TRBV7-9 to TRBJ2-3; TRBD1 matches 8 bases. The CDR3 is 13 amino acids. Germline CDR1 is SEHNR and CDR2 is FQNEAQ (reference sequence). CDR3 protein: CASSPTGEDTQYF. The CDR3 nucleotides read TGCGCCAGCAGCCCGACAGGGGAAGATACGCAGTATTTT.

The J gene is TRBJ2-3, the V gene TRBV7-8; 8 bases agree with TRBD2. Germline CDR1 and CDR2: SGHVS and FQNEAQ. The ends lost 5 bases at V and 4 bases at J; junction bases unmatched: 11. This CDR3 contains 16 residues. CDR3 bases: TGTGCCAGCAGCCCTAAGCGGGGGCAGGTTTCAGATACGCAGTATTTT. Translated, it gives CASSPKRGQVSDTQYF.

J is TRBJ1-2 and V is TRBV5-4, with D maybe TRBD1 (5 bases). The CDR3 spans 14 residues. Germline V CDR1 and CDR2: SGHNT, YYREEE (reference sequence). V was trimmed by 4 bases and J by 4 bases, leaving 14 bases between them. CDR3 sequence (DNA): TGTGCCAGCAGCCTCTCGGACATGATCTATGGCTACACCTTC. Translating gives CASSLSDMIYGYTF.